Each of the 26 T cell receptor beta chains below was sequenced from the same sample in a study of tumor-infiltrating lymphocytes in primary liver carcinoma. The input was approximately 500 ng total RNA; TCR beta cDNA was made from it with a constant-region primer. Generation of the TCR beta libraries relied on three nested multiplex PCR rounds using slightly modified ARM-PCR. Two initial PCR rounds of approximately 10 cycles each paired TRBV1-TRBV30 forward primers with a C-beta reverse primer. TCRdb re-derived calls from the multiplex PCR reads in MiXCR, one entry per CDR3 protein. The repertoire has 300,000 to 350,000 distinct CDR3 sequences, less than 75% of them found once; the top ten carry about 6%. Germline DNA was also extracted, and blood RNA was taken from unsorted whole blood. Sequencing was done on a sample of peripheral blood. The receptors originated from a man aged 35 to 55 with primary liver carcinoma and hepatitis B virus infection.

As regards this clonotype: The conserved final phenylalanine or tryptophan is absent from the CDR3, which likely points to a read error. The limits of the CDR3 on the DNA are not certain, so only TCRdb's listed CDR3 is given. The chain joins TRBV6-2 or TRBV6-3 to TRBJ1-5; the D segment call TRBD1 is taken from the table without a DNA check. The CDR3 is 15 residues long, ends included. Germline CDR1 reads MNHEY; CDR2 reads SVGEGT. CDR3 sequence reads: CASRAGQLVNQPQHI.

Regarding this clonotype: Germline is not matched at one junction end, which may reflect a read error. V usage is TRBV11-2 and J usage is TRBJ1-6; 7 nucleotides line up with TRBD1. CDR3 size: 14 residues. Germline values: CDR1 SGHAT, CDR2 FQNNGV. CDR3 sequence reads: CASSQQGINSPLLF. The CDR3 DNA follows: TGTGCCAGCAGCCAACAGGGGATAAATTCACCCCTCCTCTTT.

The V call is TRBV14, the J call TRBJ2-7, with a tentative D call TRBD2 (6 bases). Germline V gene data show CDR1 as SGHDN and CDR2 as FVKESK. The CDR3 loop spans 13 amino acids. V dropped 3 bases and J dropped 2 bases, with 8 bases sitting between them. The CDR3 loop reads CASSQRGTYEQYF. CDR3 bases: TGTGCCAGCAGCCAGCGGGGTACCTACGAGCAGTACTTC.

This clonotype turned up a few times. This chain links TRBV5-6 with TRBJ2-1; D not certain. The CDR3 contains 14 residues. Trimming stripped 4 bases from V and 3 bases from J, with 11 bases between. CDR1 and CDR2 from the germline V gene are SGHDT and YYEEEE. The CDR3 DNA is TGTGCCAGCAGCAAGGTGGTAGACTACAATGAGCAGTTCTTC. It translates to CASSKVVDYNEQFF. Using reference TRBV5-6 and TRBJ2-1 for the parts outside the CDR3, the full variable domain is DAGVTQSPTHLIKTRGQQVTLRCSPKSGHDTVSWYQQALGQGPQFIFQYYEEEERQRGNFPDRFSGHQFPNYSSELNVNALLLGDSALYLCASSKVVDYNEQFFGPGTRLTVL.

Turning to this clonotype: The junction departs from the called germline gene at one end, perhaps through a read error. The J gene is TRBJ2-1, the V gene TRBV11-3, with D perhaps matching TRBD1 or TRBD2 (5 bases each). Per germline, CDR1 SGHNT and CDR2 YENEEA. The CDR3 runs 17 residues. The DNA of the CDR3 is TGTGCCAGCAGCTTAGATGGTGCAGGGACGGACCACAATGAACAGTTCTTC. It specifies CASSLDGAGTDHNEQFF.

Only a few counts were recorded for this clonotype. A much larger clone is a single base away; this may be a read error. The chain employs TRBV29-1 and TRBJ2-5; tentatively, D is TRBD1 (5 bases). Germline CDR1 SQVTM, CDR2 ANQGSEA. The CDR3 contains 13 residues. The CDR3: CRADLDIQETQYF. CDR3 DNA: TGCAGAGCCGATTTGGACATACAAGAGACCCAGTACTTC.

A word on this clonotype: This may come from a read error, since a much larger clone is one base off. The chain joins TRBV4-2 to TRBJ2-3; 11 bases match TRBD2. Germline V gives CDR1 LGHNA, CDR2 YNFKEQ. The length of the CDR3 is 16 residues. Germline trimming cut 4 bases from V and 2 bases from J; bases unmatched to any gene: 5. The DNA for the CDR3 is TGTGCCAGCAGCCGAGTAGCGGGAGGGAACACAGATACGCAGTATTTT. This encodes CASSRVAGGNTDTQYF.

This clonotype showed up just a few times. One base away lies a much larger clone, so this may be a sequencing read error. As the CDR3 is not closed by the conserved phenylalanine or tryptophan, this likely results from a read error. The chain recombines TRBV4-2 with TRBJ2-1, with 10 positions matching TRBD2. The CDR3 runs 18 residues. The junction had 10 bases not matched to a gene; V was cut back by 1 base and J by 4 bases. The germline V gene encodes CDR1 LGHNA and CDR2 YNFKEQ. The CDR3, as DNA: TGTGCCAGCAGCCAAGCTTTGACAGGACTAGCGGAGTACAATGAGCAGTTCTTA. Translated, it gives CASSQALTGLAEYNEQFL.

The chain couples TRBV11-2 to TRBJ2-1; weak D call: TRBD2 (5 bases). The CDR3 loop spans 14 amino acids. V lost 2 bases and J 3 bases, leaving 8 bases between the germline ends. Germline CDR1 reads SGHAT; CDR2 reads FQNNGV. The CDR3 reads CASSLTGCYNEQFF. CDR3 in DNA: TGTGCCAGCAGCTTAACGGGGTGCTACAATGAGCAGTTCTTC.

As for this clonotype: This may stem from a read error, because a much larger clone lies one nucleotide away. The gene calls are TRBV6-6 and TRBJ2-5; weak D call: TRBD1 (5 bases). The V gene's germline CDR1 is MNHNY and CDR2 SVGAGI (reference sequence). This CDR3 comprises 15 residues. Here the CDR3 reads CTSSYPRQTQETQYF. The CDR3 bases are TGTACCAGCAGTTATCCCCGACAGACCCAAGAGACCCAGTACTTC.

Turning to this clonotype: A much more abundant neighbour one base away suggests this may be a read error. V is TRBV4-1 and J is TRBJ1-6; possibly TRBD1 for D (5 bases). CDR1 is MGHRA and CDR2 is YSYEKL in the germline V gene. The V end was cut by 4 bases, the J end by 7 bases, with 14 bases between. CDR3 length equals 15 residues. CDR3: CASSLLGGRNSPLHF. The CDR3 DNA reads TGCGCCAGCAGCCTCCTTGGGGGTCGGAATTCACCCCTCCACTTT.

J is TRBJ2-6 and V is TRBV7-9; D unresolved. Looked up from germline, CDR1 is SEHNR and CDR2 is FQNEAQ (reference sequence). The ends were cut back, 2 bases at V and 0 bases at J, with 8 bases in the middle. The CDR3 extends over 16 amino acids. For the CDR3, the DNA is TGTGCCAGCAGCTTATCTGGAGCCTCTGGGGCCAACGTCCTGACTTTC. Translation: CASSLSGASGANVLTF.

On this clonotype itself: Germline and junction disagree at one end, which may indicate a read error. The chain combines TRBV11-2 with TRBJ2-1; 8 bases are shared with TRBD2. Germline V gene lookup returns CDR1 SGHAT and CDR2 FQNNGV. The CDR3 spans 19 residues. The CDR3 DNA is TGTGTCAGCAGCTTTTCCGGGACTAGAGGGCCAAGCTCCTACAATGAGCAGCTCTTC. Residues: CVSSFSGTRGPSSYNEQLF.

With respect to this clonotype: Mismatch with germline at one junction end may stem from a read error. V usage is TRBV11-2 and J usage is TRBJ2-1; the D gene is possibly TRBD2 (5 bases). CDR1 is SGHAT, CDR2 FQNNGV, per germline. The CDR3 has 14 amino acids. CDR3 DNA sequence: TGTGCCAGCAGCTTAGCGGGAAAGTACAAAGAGCAGTTTTTC. Its translation is CASSLAGKYKEQFF. The variable domain in full, completed from reference TRBV11-2 and TRBJ2-1, reads EAGVAQSPRYKIIEKRQSVAFWCNPISGHATLYWYQQILGQGPKLLIQFQNNGVVDDSQLPKDRFSAERLKGVDSTLKIQPAKLEDSAVYLCASSLAGKYKEQFFGPGTRLTVL.

To note about this clonotype: Being one base from a much bigger clone, this may be a read error. The genes are TRBV6-5 and TRBJ2-5; perhaps TRBD1 as D (6 bases). CDR3 size: 13 residues. From germline, CDR1 is MNHEY and CDR2 SVGAGI. The CDR3 DNA reads TGTACCAGCAGTTATCAGGGGAGAGAGACCCAGTACTTC. It codes for CTSSYQGRETQYF.

This clonotype was seen a few times. The chain employs TRBV30 and TRBJ2-7; no clear D gene. The CDR3 length is 15 residues. The V end was cut by 3 bases, the J end by 2 bases, with 17 bases between. Germline V lookup: CDR1 GTSNPN, CDR2 SVGIG (reference sequence). The CDR3 spells CAWSGVRWYAYEQYF. The DNA for the CDR3 is TGTGCCTGGAGCGGCGTGAGGTGGTACGCCTACGAGCAGTACTTC.

Of note for this clonotype: Likely a read error: the CDR3 ends without its conserved phenylalanine or tryptophan. The rearrangement joins TRBV29-1 to TRBJ2-1; TRBD2 matches 9 bases. This CDR3 is built from 16 residues. Germline CDR1 SQVTM, CDR2 ANQGSEA. CDR3 region: CSVEEGAGGVYSEQFC. The DNA for the CDR3 is TGCAGCGTTGAAGAGGGAGCGGGAGGTGTCTACAGTGAGCAGTTCTGC.

This clonotype was recorded only once. Likely a read error: the CDR3 ends without its conserved phenylalanine or tryptophan. CDR3 region: CSVEVGTSGGAQYL. For the CDR3, the DNA is TGCAGCGTTGAAGTCGGCACATCTGGAGGGGCGCAGTACCTC. V is TRBV29-1 and J is TRBJ2-7, with D perhaps TRBD2 (6 bases). The germline V gene has CDR1 SQVTM and CDR2 ANQGSEA. Trimming cost V 1 base and J 9 bases, with 19 bases left between them. This CDR3 comprises 14 residues.

A note on this clonotype: At one end the junction does not follow the germline gene, possibly because of a read error. The rearrangement joins TRBV14 to TRBJ1-2; no clear D. This CDR3 is built from 15 residues. Germline CDR1 SGHDN, CDR2 FVKESK. DNA for the CDR3: TGTGCCAGGAGCCAATTTAGTACGGCGGTCTATGGCTACACCTTC. It encodes CARSQFSTAVYGYTF.

This clonotype showed up many times. The chain links TRBV12-3 or TRBV12-4 to TRBJ1-1; D call uncertain. This CDR3 region has 13 residues. Deletions cut 3 bases from V and 3 bases from J, with 8 bases between. The CDR3 is CASSFYSHTEAFF. The CDR3 nucleotides are TGTGCCAGCAGTTTTTACAGCCACACTGAAGCTTTCTTT.

Comments on this clonotype: This sequence may be a read error, since a much larger clone differs from it by one base. The rearrangement joins TRBV12-3 or TRBV12-4 to TRBJ2-1; 10 bases map to TRBD2. The length of the CDR3 is 14 residues. The J segment lost 15 bases and the V segment lost 5 bases, leaving 13 bases of the junction unmatched. CDR3 in amino acids: CASSPRPAGGPLFF. CDR3 sequence (DNA): TGTGCCAGCAGTCCGAGACCAGCGGGAGGGCCCCTGTTCTTC.

This clonotype was observed a single time. Given the absence of the conserved phenylalanine or tryptophan at the CDR3 end, a read error is likely. This chain uses TRBV6-6 with TRBJ2-2; D is uncertain. Germline values: CDR1 MNHNY, CDR2 SVGAGI (reference sequence). V lost 7 bases, J lost 2 bases, and 11 bases lay in between. The CDR3 spans 14 residues. The CDR3 DNA reads as TGTGCCAGCATAGGGATCACCAACACCGGGGAGCTGTTTCTT. It codes for CASIGITNTGELFL.

A remark on this clonotype: A much larger clone differs from this one at a single base, so this may be a read error. The genes are TRBV4-2 and TRBJ2-6; D gene unclear. Per germline, CDR1 LGHNA and CDR2 YNFKEQ. This CDR3 region has 14 residues. CDR3 DNA sequence: TGTGCCGGCAGCCCGCAAACAGGGGCCAACGTCCTGACTTTC. Its translation is CAGSPQTGANVLTF.

The V gene is TRBV28, the J gene TRBJ2-7; 8 bases line up with TRBD1. Losses at the gene ends were 3 bases for V and 5 bases for J; bases not matched to a gene: 6. This CDR3 is 14 amino acids long. CDR1 and CDR2 (germline): MDHEN, SYDVKM. The CDR3 spells CASSLPRGLNEQYF. The CDR3 DNA follows: TGTGCCAGCAGTTTGCCCAGGGGGCTCAACGAGCAGTACTTC.

This clonotype was detected a few times. This chain uses TRBV6-2 or TRBV6-3 with TRBJ2-7; D is unresolved. This CDR3 is built from 14 residues. The germline CDR1 and CDR2 sequences are MNHEY and SVGEGT. V was shortened by 6 bases and J by 3 bases, with 15 bases between the two germline ends. The CDR3 loop reads CASSYPTVNYEQYF. The CDR3 bases are TGTGCCAGCAGCTACCCCACGGTGAACTACGAGCAGTACTTC.

This clonotype was observed at least ten times. J is TRBJ1-1 and V is TRBV29-1; no clear D gene. CDR1 and CDR2 (germline): SQVTM, ANQGSEA. The V end lost 8 bases, the J end lost 7 bases, and 11 bases lay between the germline ends. The CDR3 is 10 amino acids. The CDR3 protein is CSIKLGEAFF. The CDR3 DNA reads TGCAGCATAAAATTGGGTGAAGCTTTCTTT. The whole variable domain, filled in from reference TRBV29-1 and TRBJ1-1, reads SAVISQKPSRDICQRGTSLTIQCQVDSQVTMMFWYRQQPGQSLTLIATANQGSEATYESGFVIDKFPISRPNLTFSTLTVSNMSPEDSSIYLCSIKLGEAFFGQGTRLTVV.